These 5 T cell receptor beta chains share one sample of origin, sequenced in a study of shared clonotypes between healthy human individuals. It was CD45RO-negative cells, positively selected for CCR7, that made up naive CD8 cells, with terminally differentiated effector memory CD45RA+ cells excluded. Measured with immunoSEQ multiplex PCR; TCRdb has only the in-frame clones, and not every one. This sample has approximately 2,200,000 clones; 85% to 95% occur once, and the top ten carry approximately 1.7%. The sample consisted of naive CD8+ T cells from PBMCs. All receptors come from a man younger than 35 in good health. Some clones in this sample may be carry-over from other donors' samples.

DNA of the CDR3: TGTGCCAGCAGTCACGGCGGGGTAGGGGCAGATACGCAGTATTTT. As protein: CASSHGGVGADTQYF. The V call is TRBV6-6, the J call TRBJ2-3; tentative D call: TRBD2 (6 bases). V was pared by 5 bases and J by 4 bases, with 16 bases between. This CDR3 contains 15 residues. Per the germline V gene, CDR1 is MNHNY and CDR2 is SVGAGI (reference sequence).

The chain carries TRBV4-1 and TRBJ2-7; 10 nucleotides match TRBD1. Germline-derived CDR1 and CDR2 are MGHRA and YSYEKL. The CDR3 sequence is 14 residues long. The ends lost 5 bases at V and 5 bases at J; junction bases unmatched: 6. CDR3 in DNA: TGCGCCAGCAGCACTCGGGACAGGGGCCACGAGCAGTACTTC. It is translated as CASSTRDRGHEQYF.

The rearrangement joins TRBV28 to TRBJ2-2, with D perhaps being TRBD1 or TRBD2 (5 bases each). The germline V gene has CDR1 MDHEN and CDR2 SYDVKM. V lost 10 bases and J 5 bases, leaving 14 bases between the germline ends. The length of the CDR3 is 13 residues. The chain's CDR3 is CATTQGVTGELFF. The CDR3 bases are TGTGCCACGACCCAGGGAGTGACCGGGGAGCTGTTTTTT.

The chain uses TRBV13 and TRBJ2-3, with D perhaps matching TRBD1 or TRBD2 (5 bases each). The germline V gene encodes CDR1 PRHDT and CDR2 FYEKMQ (reference sequence). V was shortened by 5 bases and J by 4 bases, with 16 bases between the two germline ends. The CDR3 is 15 residues long. In nucleotides, the CDR3 is TGTGCCAGCAGCCCATGGGTGGGGGAGTCAGATACGCAGTATTTT. Its protein product is CASSPWVGESDTQYF.

CDR3 amino acids: CASSIDRGTGLYEQYF. The CDR3 DNA reads as TGTGCCAGTAGTATAGATCGTGGGACAGGGCTCTACGAGCAGTACTTC. The chain is built from TRBV19 and TRBJ2-7; 9 bases agree with TRBD1. V was pared by 0 bases and J by 3 bases, with 6 bases of the junction left unmatched. The CDR3 runs to 16 residues. CDR1 is LNHDA and CDR2 is SQIVND in the germline V gene (reference sequence).